Presented here are 26 T cell receptor beta chains from one specimen sequenced in a study of identical twins. Each CDR3 protein gets one entry after TCRdb re-called the 5' RACE reads with MiXCR. The sample lists some 270,000 distinct CDR3 sequences, roughly 8.7% occurring once. The same sample was also studied in work on yellow fever vaccine responses in identical twins.

The sequenced material came from CD8+ T cells sorted from blood. Receptor source: a woman aged 18-29 years in good health.

At least ten counts were recorded for this clonotype. The rearrangement uses TRBV20-1 and TRBJ2-7; 10 nucleotides match TRBD2. Germline CDR1 reads DFQATT; CDR2 reads SNEGSKA (reference sequence). This CDR3 is built from 15 residues. With V trimmed by 6 bases and J by 3 bases, 11 bases remained unmatched. The CDR3 nucleotides are TGCAGTGCCCGAAGTCTAGCGGGGGCCGACTACGAGCAGTACTTC. Translating it yields CSARSLAGADYEQYF.

This clonotype was seen a handful of times. The chain couples TRBV27 to TRBJ2-3; a possible D gene is TRBD2 (7 bases). The V end lost 5 bases, the J end lost 6 bases, and 21 bases lay between the germline ends. This CDR3 has 16 amino acids. Germline V lookup: CDR1 MNHEY, CDR2 SMNVEV (reference sequence). CDR3 in DNA: TGTGCCAGCAGTCTGAGCGCGGGGGCGCCGGGGGATACGCAGTATTTT. Its protein is CASSLSAGAPGDTQYF.

V is TRBV7-9 and J is TRBJ2-5; D tentatively reads TRBD1 or TRBD2 (5 bases each). With 2 bases removed from V and 2 bases from J, the gap between germline ends came to 18 bases. Germline V lookup: CDR1 SEHNR, CDR2 FQNEAQ (reference sequence). The CDR3 spans 17 residues. Here the CDR3 reads CASSLRGVGEEQETQYF. In DNA form, the CDR3 reads TGTGCCAGCAGCTTAAGAGGGGTTGGCGAGGAACAAGAGACCCAGTACTTC.

This chain uses TRBV7-3 with TRBJ1-2, with 9 bases lining up with TRBD1. Germline-derived CDR1 and CDR2 are SGHTA and FQGTGA. J gave up 4 bases and V 4 bases, and 4 bases lay outside the gene matches. This CDR3 region has 14 residues. This chain's CDR3 is CASSSGQGVYGYTF. The CDR3 DNA is TGTGCCAGCAGCTCGGGACAGGGAGTCTATGGCTACACCTTC.

The V call is TRBV12-3 or TRBV12-4, the J call TRBJ2-1, with 11 bases identical to TRBD1. The CDR3 is 15 amino acids. V lost 7 bases to trimming and J lost 8 bases; unmatched junction nucleotides: 10. The CDR3 region is CASTMKGQGVDEQFF. CDR3 sequence (DNA): TGTGCCAGCACTATGAAGGGACAGGGGGTCGATGAGCAGTTCTTC.

The chain uses TRBV20-1 and TRBJ2-1, with 15 bases fitting TRBD2. Germline trimming cut 6 bases from V and 7 bases from J; bases unmatched to any gene: 16. Germline CDR1 reads DFQATT; CDR2 reads SNEGSKA (reference sequence). There are 18 residues in the CDR3. The CDR3 here is CSATGLAGGQREANEQFF. Written as DNA, the CDR3 is TGCAGTGCGACCGGACTAGCGGGGGGGCAGCGTGAGGCAAATGAGCAGTTCTTC.

This clonotype came up a few times. The V gene is TRBV29-1, the J gene TRBJ2-7, with D possibly being TRBD1 (5 bases). The CDR3 has 14 amino acids. Trimming took off 1 base at V and 6 bases at J, with 16 bases between the two ends. The germline V gene has CDR1 SQVTM and CDR2 ANQGSEA. Here the CDR3 DNA reads TGCAGCGTTGAAGTTTGGGGCGCCCCGGGCGAGCAGTACTTC. Its protein product is CSVEVWGAPGEQYF.

This clonotype was seen at least ten times. The genes are TRBV3-1 and TRBJ2-5, with 10 bases fitting TRBD1. The V segment lost 6 bases and the J segment 2 bases; nucleotides outside the gene matches: 6. The germline V gene has CDR1 LGHDT and CDR2 YNNKEL (reference sequence). This CDR3 is 15 amino acids long. The CDR3 DNA reads TGTGCCAGCAGTTACGGGACAGGGGATCAAGAGACCCAGTACTTC. Residues: CASSYGTGDQETQYF.

This clonotype was seen many times. The CDR3, as DNA: TGTGCCAGCAGAGATGGGAGGACCCAGTACTTC. It yields the protein CASRDGRTQYF. The rearrangement uses TRBV6-1 and TRBJ2-5; the D gene is possibly TRBD2 (5 bases). Germline assignment: CDR1 MNHNS and CDR2 SASEGT. The CDR3 is 11 amino acids. The V end lost 6 bases, the J end lost 7 bases, and 9 bases lay between the germline ends.

This chain uses TRBV10-3 with TRBJ2-7; 7 bases line up with TRBD2. The CDR3 is 12 amino acids. Germline trimming cut 8 bases from V and 7 bases from J; bases unmatched to any gene: 8. CDR1 is ENHRY, CDR2 SYGVKD, per germline. The CDR3 here is CAILAVLGEQYF. The CDR3, as DNA: TGTGCCATCCTAGCGGTACTTGGGGAGCAGTACTTC.

The chain employs TRBV29-1 and TRBJ2-7; D possibly corresponds to TRBD1 (5 bases). This CDR3 spans 12 amino acids. The germline gives CDR1 SQVTM, CDR2 ANQGSEA. Trimming took 2 bases from V and 12 from J, leaving 17 bases between them. The CDR3 here is CSVESYALGRYF. In nucleotides, the CDR3 is TGCAGCGTTGAAAGCTACGCGTTGGGGCGGTACTTC.

This clonotype was observed many times. V gene TRBV21-1 combines with J gene TRBJ2-3. TRBV21-1 is deemed a pseudogene. The CDR3 covers 12 residues. This CDR3 reads CASSLPPHTQYF. The CDR3 nucleotides are TGTGCCAGCAGCTTACCCCCACATACGCAGTATTTT.

This chain joins TRBV27 and TRBJ2-1; D not certain. V lost 3 bases and J 5 bases, leaving 14 bases between the germline ends. This CDR3 is 15 amino acids long. Germline V lookup: CDR1 MNHEY, CDR2 SMNVEV (reference sequence). The CDR3 sequence: CASSFSSPRHNEQFF. CDR3 nucleotides: TGTGCCAGCAGTTTTAGTTCTCCGCGCCACAATGAGCAGTTCTTC.

This clonotype was seen a few times. The V gene is TRBV4-2, the J gene TRBJ2-1, with 8 bases matching TRBD2. The CDR3 runs 14 residues. Germline lookup yields CDR1 LGHNA and CDR2 YNFKEQ. V shed 0 bases, J shed 10 bases, and the junction held 5 bases outside the gene matches. The CDR3: CASSQEAGVWEQFF. CDR3 coding DNA: TGTGCCAGCAGCCAAGAAGCGGGAGTTTGGGAGCAGTTCTTC.

The rearrangement uses TRBV6-4 and TRBJ2-2; the D is unclear. Germline CDR1 reads MRHNA; CDR2 reads SNTAGT. V was trimmed by 2 bases and J by 4 bases, leaving 8 bases between them. The CDR3 extends over 14 amino acids. The CDR3 DNA sequence: TGTGCCAGCAGTGACCGAGCAGGCACCGGGGAGCTGTTTTTT. It specifies CASSDRAGTGELFF.

In this sample, this clonotype turned up many times. J is TRBJ2-3 and V is TRBV4-1; 8 bases line up with TRBD1. Germline CDR1 reads MGHRA; CDR2 reads YSYEKL. Germline trimming cut 4 bases from V and 1 base from J; bases unmatched to any gene: 10. This CDR3 is built from 17 residues. The CDR3 DNA sequence: TGCGCCAGCAGCCCAGGAATCGTGGACAGGGGCACAGATACGCAGTATTTT. It codes for CASSPGIVDRGTDTQYF.

This chain joins TRBV3-1 and TRBJ2-3, with 10 bases lining up with TRBD2. The CDR3 covers 16 residues. Germline lookup yields CDR1 LGHDT and CDR2 YNNKEL (reference sequence). Unmatched junction bases numbered 4, after V lost 0 bases and J lost 4 bases. For the CDR3, the DNA is TGTGCCAGCAGCCAAGAAGTAGCGGGAGGCGCAGATACGCAGTATTTT. Its protein is CASSQEVAGGADTQYF.

This clonotype was detected ten times or more. This chain joins TRBV5-6 and TRBJ2-3, with TRBD2 identical over 10 bases. The V gene end was trimmed by 0 bases and the J gene end by 1 base; junction bases not matched to a gene: 8. The CDR3 contains 18 residues. Germline CDR1 reads SGHDT; CDR2 reads YYEEEE. The CDR3 coding sequence is TGTGCCAGCAGCTTGGGTTGGAGCGGGAGGGCGGGCACAGATACGCAGTATTTT. Protein: CASSLGWSGRAGTDTQYF.

This clonotype showed up many times. The V call is TRBV4-1, the J call TRBJ2-7; D could derive from TRBD1 or TRBD2 (5 bases each). CDR3 size: 15 residues. V lost 3 bases, J lost 0 bases, and 12 bases lay in between. CDR1 is MGHRA, CDR2 YSYEKL, per germline. The CDR3 DNA reads as TGCGCCAGCAGCCAGATCGCAGGGAGCTCCTACGAGCAGTACTTC. This encodes CASSQIAGSSYEQYF.

The gene calls are TRBV6-5 and TRBJ2-6; D may be TRBD1 (6 bases). This CDR3 is 18 amino acids long. Germline V gene lookup returns CDR1 MNHEY and CDR2 SVGAGI. The ends were cut back, 1 base at V and 0 bases at J, with 13 bases in the middle. The CDR3 nucleotides are TGTGCCAGCAGTTACTGGGCAGGGGCTAGCTCTGGGGCCAACGTCCTGACTTTC. Translated, it gives CASSYWAGASSGANVLTF.

The table lists this clonotype with a few counts. V gene TRBV11-1 combines with J gene TRBJ2-3; 11 bases map to TRBD2. The CDR3 sequence is 19 residues long. Unmatched junction bases numbered 14, after V lost 5 bases and J lost 1 base. Germline-derived CDR1 and CDR2 are SGHAT and FQDESV (reference sequence). CDR3 coding DNA: TGTGCCAGCAGCCCTCCCCGTAGCGGGAGGGAGGTCGGCACAGATACGCAGTATTTT. It codes for CASSPPRSGREVGTDTQYF.

The chain is built from TRBV5-1 and TRBJ2-1; D may correspond to TRBD1 or TRBD2 (5 bases each). This CDR3 spans 17 amino acids. V was shortened by 2 bases and J by 1 base, with 16 bases between the two germline ends. Germline V lookup: CDR1 SGHRS, CDR2 YFSETQ. CDR3 sequence: CASSLPGPWGSYNEQFF. CDR3 DNA sequence: TGCGCCAGCAGCTTACCGGGGCCCTGGGGGTCCTACAATGAGCAGTTCTTC.

This rearrangement joins TRBV7-9 to TRBJ2-3; D could derive from TRBD1 or TRBD2 (5 bases each). The CDR3 extends over 16 amino acids. Germline loops: CDR1 SEHNR, CDR2 FQNEAQ (reference sequence). Trimming stripped 0 bases from V and 6 bases from J, with 16 bases between. CDR3 sequence (DNA): TGTGCCAGCAGCTTAGCCGGGGCCCCATCCGTGGATACGCAGTATTTT. Protein sequence: CASSLAGAPSVDTQYF. The full variable domain, in which reference TRBV7-9 and TRBJ2-3 provide the parts outside the CDR3, is DTGVSQNPRHKITKRGQNVTFRCDPISEHNRLYWYRQTLGQGPEFLTYFQNEAQLEKSRLLSDRFSAERPKGSFSTLEIQRTEQGDSAMYLCASSLAGAPSVDTQYFGPGTRLTVL.

In its sample, this clonotype was seen many times. The V call is TRBV29-1, the J call TRBJ2-3, with D uncertain. Trimming shortened V by 5 bases and J by 3 bases, and 12 bases separated the two germline ends. The CDR3 has 13 amino acids. CDR1 and CDR2 from the germline V gene are SQVTM and ANQGSEA. The CDR3 coding sequence is TGCAGCGTTCATGGGGTTTGGACAGATACGCAGTATTTT. The encoded protein is CSVHGVWTDTQYF.

The chain carries TRBV7-8 and TRBJ2-5; D uncertain. V was pared by 1 base and J by 2 bases, with 11 bases between. The CDR3 is made up of 15 amino acids. CDR1 SGHVS and CDR2 FQNEAQ come from the germline V gene. DNA for the CDR3: TGTGCCAGCAGCTTAGGGTTTGAGGTGCAAGAGACCCAGTACTTC. Translating it yields CASSLGFEVQETQYF.

Ten or more counts support this clonotype. The chain uses TRBV5-1 and TRBJ2-5, with D possibly being TRBD2 (6 bases). The CDR3 runs 14 residues. Trimming removed 2 bases from V and 2 bases from J, with 10 bases in between. CDR1 and CDR2 from the germline V gene are SGHRS and YFSETQ. The CDR3 is CASSLGGAQETQYF. The CDR3 bases are TGCGCCAGCAGCTTAGGCGGGGCACAAGAGACCCAGTACTTC. Together with reference TRBV5-1 and TRBJ2-5, the CDR3 gives the full variable domain: KAGVTQTPRYLIKTRGQQVTLSCSPISGHRSVSWYQQTPGQGLQFLFEYFSETQRNKGNFPGRFSGRQFSNSRSEMNVSTLELGDSALYLCASSLGGAQETQYFGPGTRLLVL.